The clone carrying this TCR beta chain was counted a single time. What it recognizes is unknown. Terminally differentiated effector memory CD45RA+ cells were excluded by CCR7 positive selection of CD45RO-negative cells. This sample was taken from a study of shared clonotypes between healthy human individuals. Turning to the study itself: Used for every donor were three CD4 naive, three CD4 memory, two CD8 naive and one CD8 memory plate. Findings and limits, study-wide: Naive subsets generally had larger estimated richness than memory subsets.

Profiled with immunoSEQ multiplex PCR; TCRdb holds only in-frame clones, not every one. Among about 2.1 million clones listed, 85% to 95% were seen once. Sequenced sample: naive CD8+ T cells from PBMCs. The receptor was derived from a young man in good health. Some clones in this sample may be carry-over from other donors' samples.

CDR3 in amino acids: CASSKNRGHDRELFF. DNA of the CDR3: TGTGCCAGTAGCAAAAACAGGGGCCACGACAGGGAGCTGTTTTTT. The gene calls are TRBV19 and TRBJ2-2, with 7 nucleotides matching TRBD1. CDR1 is LNHDA, CDR2 SQIVND, per germline (reference sequence). J lost 9 bases, V lost 6 bases, and 13 bases had no gene match. The CDR3 spans 15 residues. Drawing the rest from reference TRBV19 and TRBJ2-2, the complete variable domain is DGGITQSPKYLFRKEGQNVTLSCEQNLNHDAMYWYRQDPGQGLRLIYYSQIVNDFQKGDIAEGYSVSREKKESFPLTVTSAQKNPTAFYLCASSKNRGHDRELFFGEGSRLTVL.